These 21 T cell receptor beta chains originate from one sample sequenced in a study of T cell responses to AZD1222 COVID-19 vaccine. Clones were read by immunoSEQ multiplex PCR, and TCRdb kept only the in-frame ones, dropping some. This table has roughly 140,000 clones, 85% to 95% appearing once. The specimen was peripheral blood, collected after recovery from COVID-19. These receptors were obtained from an adult who had recovered from COVID-19.

This clone is a singleton in its sample. V usage is TRBV11-2 and J usage is TRBJ2-1, with D perhaps matching TRBD2 (7 bases). Per the germline V gene, CDR1 is SGHAT and CDR2 is FQNNGV. The V and J ends lost 4 bases and 6 bases respectively, with 19 bases between them. CDR3 length equals 16 residues. CDR3 sequence (DNA): TGTGCCAGCAGCTCCCTGCTGGGGGGGGCTAGCAATGAGCAGTTCTTC. It is translated as CASSSLLGGASNEQFF.

The chain employs TRBV13 and TRBJ2-2, with D unclear. The CDR3 is made up of 15 amino acids. CDR1 is PRHDT, CDR2 FYEKMQ, per germline (reference sequence). V was clipped by 0 bases and J by 4 bases, with 9 bases between them. This CDR3 is CASSLGGLSTGELFF. DNA for the CDR3: TGTGCCAGCAGCTTAGGCGGATTAAGCACCGGGGAGCTGTTTTTT.

The chain recombines TRBV11-2 with TRBJ2-7; 7 bases line up with TRBD2. The length of the CDR3 is 15 residues. With V trimmed by 2 bases and J by 2 bases, 6 bases remained unmatched. Germline lookup yields CDR1 SGHAT and CDR2 FQNNGV. CDR3 sequence reads: CASSLSWTSPYEQYF. Here the CDR3 DNA reads TGTGCCAGCAGCTTATCCTGGACTAGTCCCTACGAGCAGTACTTC.

This sequence joins TRBV30 and TRBJ1-5, with 7 positions matching TRBD1. This CDR3 contains 13 residues. Germline V gives CDR1 GTSNPN, CDR2 SVGIG (reference sequence). V shed 1 base, J shed 5 bases, and the junction held 2 bases outside the gene matches. This chain's CDR3 is CAWSGDSDQPQHF. The CDR3 region has the DNA TGTGCCTGGAGTGGGGACAGTGATCAGCCCCAGCATTTT.

A few counts support this clone. V and J are TRBV7-9 and TRBJ1-6, with no clear D. The CDR3 loop spans 13 amino acids. Germline assignment: CDR1 SEHNR and CDR2 FQNEAQ (reference sequence). Trimming pared 0 bases from V and 8 bases from J, leaving 5 bases between. CDR3 bases: TGTGCCAGCAGCTTAGCGCAGGATTCACCCCTCCACTTT. Translation gives CASSLAQDSPLHF. The full variable domain, completed using reference TRBV7-9 and TRBJ1-6, is DTGVSQNPRHKITKRGQNVTFRCDPISEHNRLYWYRQTLGQGPEFLTYFQNEAQLEKSRLLSDRFSAERPKGSFSTLEIQRTEQGDSAMYLCASSLAQDSPLHFGNGTRLTVT.

V is TRBV2 and J is TRBJ2-5; 10 bases fit TRBD2. V gave up 7 bases and J gave up 4 bases; unmatched junction bases: 15. CDR1 and CDR2 from the germline V gene are SNHLY and FYNNEI. This CDR3 is built from 17 residues. The CDR3 DNA is TGTGCCAGCAACCCGTTGGGGCTAGCGGGAGTAAGAGAGACCCAGTACTTC. The encoded protein is CASNPLGLAGVRETQYF.

V usage is TRBV7-8 and J usage is TRBJ2-5, with a weak D call TRBD2 (6 bases). The V end lost 2 bases, the J end lost 4 bases, and 14 bases lay between the germline ends. Germline values: CDR1 SGHVS, CDR2 FQNEAQ. CDR3 length: 15 residues. The CDR3 nucleotides are TGTGCCAGCAGCTTAAATAGCGGTCTTGGAGAGACCCAGTACTTC. Protein product: CASSLNSGLGETQYF.

This chain links TRBV27 with TRBJ1-1, with D maybe TRBD1 (5 bases). The V and J ends lost 5 bases and 6 bases respectively, with 10 bases between them. Germline V gene lookup returns CDR1 MNHEY and CDR2 SMNVEV (reference sequence). The CDR3 extends over 12 amino acids. CDR3 residues: CASSGGAAEAFF. Here the CDR3 DNA reads TGTGCCAGCAGTGGAGGGGCGGCTGAAGCTTTCTTT.

This chain uses TRBV27 with TRBJ1-5; the D gene is possibly TRBD1 (5 bases). Trimming took 8 bases from V and 2 from J, leaving 13 bases between them. CDR1 and CDR2 from the germline V gene are MNHEY and SMNVEV (reference sequence). The CDR3 is made up of 14 amino acids. The CDR3 DNA reads as TGTGCCAGCCAAATCGCGGGGGGCAATCAGCCCCAGCATTTT. It encodes CASQIAGGNQPQHF.

This clone was recorded once. J is TRBJ1-2 and V is TRBV10-3, with D possibly TRBD1 on 5 matching bases. Germline CDR1 ENHRY, CDR2 SYGVKD. CDR3 size: 15 residues. V was clipped by 4 bases and J by 4 bases, with 16 bases between them. CDR3 nucleotides: TGTGCCATCAGTGGAGGTAGGACAACTTCCTATGGCTACACCTTC. Translation gives CAISGGRTTSYGYTF.

The genes are TRBV5-6 and TRBJ2-5; D is possibly TRBD2 (5 bases). The V end lost 7 bases, the J end lost 5 bases, and 15 bases lay between the germline ends. Germline loops: CDR1 SGHDT, CDR2 YYEEEE. The CDR3 has 13 amino acids. CDR3 sequence (DNA): TGTGCCAGCGGACGGGTTGGCGGGGAGACCCAGTACTTC. Translated: CASGRVGGETQYF.

This chain connects TRBV10-3 to TRBJ1-5; 7 bases align to TRBD1. V lost 3 bases and J lost 0; bases outside the gene matches: 2. The CDR3 is made up of 15 amino acids. Germline V lookup: CDR1 ENHRY, CDR2 SYGVKD. In DNA form, the CDR3 reads TGTGCCATCAGTGAAGGGACAGATAGCAATCAGCCCCAGCATTTT. Its translation: CAISEGTDSNQPQHF.

The chain combines TRBV6-5 with TRBJ1-2; D remains ambiguous. CDR1 MNHEY and CDR2 SVGAGI come from the germline V gene. The CDR3 covers 13 residues. V was pared by 11 bases and J by 7 bases, with 20 bases between. Written as DNA, the CDR3 is TGTGCCGCACGCGACGGCCTTAGCTTTGGCTACACCTTC. Its translation is CAARDGLSFGYTF.

The rearrangement uses TRBV11-2 and TRBJ2-5; D is undetermined. This CDR3 contains 12 residues. Per germline, CDR1 SGHAT and CDR2 FQNNGV. V was clipped by 3 bases and J by 0 bases, with 2 bases between them. In DNA, the CDR3 is TGTGCCAGCAGCTTGAACCAAGAGACCCAGTACTTC. Translating gives CASSLNQETQYF.

J is TRBJ1-4 and V is TRBV5-1; D perhaps matches TRBD1 (5 bases). Germline V gene sequence: CDR1 SGHRS, CDR2 YFSETQ. This CDR3 comprises 16 residues. Between the trimmed V and J ends, which lost 0 bases and 0 bases, there was a span of 9 bases. Written as DNA, the CDR3 is TGCGCCAGCAGCTTGGGCCAGGGAGCAACTAATGAAAAACTGTTTTTT. This gives the protein CASSLGQGATNEKLFF.

The chain couples TRBV3-1 (or the pseudogene TRBV3-2) to TRBJ1-6, with unresolved D. This CDR3 contains 15 residues. The ends were cut back, 2 bases at V and 7 bases at J, with 12 bases in the middle. Germline CDR1 LGHDT, CDR2 YNNKEL (reference sequence). CDR3 amino acids: CASSQMDEGNSPLHF. CDR3 sequence (DNA): TGTGCCAGCAGCCAAATGGACGAAGGAAATTCACCCCTCCACTTT.

The chain combines TRBV30 with TRBJ2-5; a weak D match, TRBD1 (6 bases). CDR3 size: 14 residues. Germline CDR1 and CDR2: GTSNPN and SVGIG (reference sequence). Between the trimmed V and J ends, which lost 0 bases and 7 bases, there was a span of 15 bases. CDR3 in DNA: TGTGCCTGGAGTGTACCAGGACAGCCGGGGACCCAGTACTTC. Translated: CAWSVPGQPGTQYF.

The chain joins TRBV19 to TRBJ1-2; weak D call: TRBD1 (5 bases). The CDR3 covers 14 residues. The V gene lost 8 bases and the J gene lost 8 bases, with 21 bases spanning the gap. Germline CDR1 reads LNHDA; CDR2 reads SQIVND (reference sequence). Here the CDR3 reads CASYPTGSRGGYTF. CDR3 nucleotides: TGTGCCAGTTACCCTACCGGGTCTCGGGGCGGCTACACCTTC.

The chain uses TRBV6-5 and TRBJ1-3, with TRBD1 identical over 9 bases. V was pared by 10 bases and J by 0 bases, with 4 bases of the junction left unmatched. This CDR3 spans 14 amino acids. Germline CDR1 MNHEY, CDR2 SVGAGI. The CDR3 region is CAIQQGASGNTIYF. The CDR3 DNA reads TGTGCCATCCAACAGGGGGCCTCTGGAAACACCATATATTTT.

The V and J genes are TRBV4-1 and TRBJ2-4, with D unclear. Trimming left V 4 bases short and J 2 bases short, with 9 bases between. Per the germline V gene, CDR1 is MGHRA and CDR2 is YSYEKL. The CDR3 totals 14 residues. CDR3 coding DNA: TGCGCCAGCAGCCCCAGTCCTACCAAAAACATTCAGTACTTC. It yields the protein CASSPSPTKNIQYF.

J is TRBJ2-1 and V is TRBV29-1; 10 bases match TRBD2. CDR1 SQVTM and CDR2 ANQGSEA come from the germline V gene. This CDR3 spans 15 amino acids. The V segment lost 2 bases and the J segment 10 bases; nucleotides outside the gene matches: 11. This CDR3 reads CSVEKSLAGAREQFF. The CDR3 region has the DNA TGCAGCGTTGAAAAGTCCCTAGCGGGAGCGAGGGAGCAGTTCTTC.